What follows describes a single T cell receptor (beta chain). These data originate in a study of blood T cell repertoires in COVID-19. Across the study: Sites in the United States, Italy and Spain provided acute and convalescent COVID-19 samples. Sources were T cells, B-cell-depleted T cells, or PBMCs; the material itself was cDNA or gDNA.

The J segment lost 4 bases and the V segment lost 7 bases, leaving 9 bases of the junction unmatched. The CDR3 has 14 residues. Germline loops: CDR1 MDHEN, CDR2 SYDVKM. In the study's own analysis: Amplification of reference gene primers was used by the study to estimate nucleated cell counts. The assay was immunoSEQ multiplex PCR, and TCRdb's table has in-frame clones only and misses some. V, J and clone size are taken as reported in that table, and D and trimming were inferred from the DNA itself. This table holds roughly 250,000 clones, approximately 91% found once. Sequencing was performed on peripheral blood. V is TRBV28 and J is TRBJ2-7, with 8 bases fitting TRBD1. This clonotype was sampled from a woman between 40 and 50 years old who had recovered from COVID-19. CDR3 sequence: CASTLAGGGYEQYF. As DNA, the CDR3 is TGTGCCAGCACCCTTGCAGGGGGCGGATACGAGCAGTACTTC.